This T cell receptor (beta chain) was sequenced in a study of blood T cell repertoires in COVID-19. Using immunoSEQ multiplex PCR, the repertoire was profiled, and TCRdb retains in-frame clones only, with some absent. The sample includes fewer than 100,000 clones, approximately 92% seen only once; the top ten take less than 0.8%. Trimming at V came to 3 bases and at J to 0 bases, leaving 4 bases not matched to a gene. CDR3 length: 16 residues. Germline V gene sequence: CDR1 MDHEN, CDR2 SYDVKM. Sequencing was performed on peripheral blood. The chain couples TRBV28 to TRBJ2-5, with TRBD2 identical over 10 bases. The sequence was obtained from an elderly woman with acute or convalescent COVID-19. CDR3 in DNA: TGTGCCAGCAGTTTCCAAGCGGGAGGGTACCAAGAGACCCAGTACTTC. Translated: CASSFQAGGYQETQYF.